The 25 T cell receptor beta chains given below trace back to one sample, sequenced in a study of low-dose radiotherapy and immunotherapy resistance in tumors. With TRAV- and TRBV-specific primers, first-strand cDNA was made, covering the alpha and beta chains. TCRs were amplified for roughly 20 PCR cycles with a constant-region primer and V-primer adapter. TCRdb fed the reads into MiXCR, producing one record per CDR3 protein. The top ten hold 6.5% to 7% of the sample, which has under 75,000 distinct CDR3 sequences, less than 30% seen once. The time point here: after trial treatment. Treatment defined: LDRT plus nivolumab, ipilimumab, low-dose cyclophosphamide and aspirin (RACIN trial). The sample was PBMCs, taken after low-dose radiotherapy plus immunotherapy. These receptor sequences come from a male donor with prostate cancer.

This clonotype was observed at least ten times. J is TRBJ2-7 and V is TRBV25-1; tentative D call: TRBD1 (6 bases). This CDR3 region has 15 residues. Looked up from germline, CDR1 is MGHDK and CDR2 is SYGVNS. Trimming left V 3 bases short and J 3 bases short, with 15 bases between. The CDR3, as DNA: TGTGCCAGCAGTGATCCCAGGGGCATGGTCTACGAGCAGTACTTC. Residues: CASSDPRGMVYEQYF.

This clonotype was counted a few times. J is TRBJ1-1 and V is TRBV20-1; TRBD1 is a possible D gene (5 bases). From germline, CDR1 is DFQATT and CDR2 SNEGSKA (reference sequence). The CDR3 length is 14 residues. V lost 0 bases to trimming and J lost 0 bases, with 8 bases between them. This chain's CDR3 is CSARDGAMNTEAFF. CDR3 sequence (DNA): TGCAGTGCTAGAGACGGGGCAATGAACACTGAAGCTTTCTTT.

This clonotype was detected many times. The CDR3 loop reads CSANLRQGATDTQYF. CDR3 sequence (DNA): TGCAGTGCTAATCTAAGACAGGGGGCAACAGATACGCAGTATTTT. The chain employs TRBV20-1 and TRBJ2-3, with 10 bases aligning to TRBD1. V lost 4 bases and J lost 3; bases outside the gene matches: 7. Germline V lookup: CDR1 DFQATT, CDR2 SNEGSKA (reference sequence). The CDR3 has 15 residues.

This clonotype has at least ten counts. This chain connects TRBV5-4 to TRBJ2-3; 9 bases agree with TRBD1. The ends lost 5 bases at V and 3 bases at J; junction bases unmatched: 7. Germline V gives CDR1 SGHNT, CDR2 YYREEE (reference sequence). This CDR3 spans 15 amino acids. This CDR3 is CASRLDRGLTDTQYF. Written as DNA, the CDR3 is TGTGCCAGCAGACTAGACAGGGGGTTGACAGATACGCAGTATTTT.

By sample fraction, this clonotype is medium-sized (0.01 to 0.1%). The V and J genes are TRBV18 and TRBJ2-7, with 7 positions matching TRBD2. CDR1 and CDR2 (germline): KGHSH, LQKENI. This CDR3 is 12 amino acids long. J gave up 6 bases and V 6 bases, and 5 bases lay outside the gene matches. Here the CDR3 DNA reads TGTGCCAGCTCGAACGGGGGGTCCGAGCAGTACTTC. Its translation: CASSNGGSEQYF.

At least ten counts were recorded for this clonotype. The V and J genes are TRBV3-1 and TRBJ2-5; D remains unclear. Trimming cost V 0 bases and J 1 base, with 9 bases left between them. This CDR3 is built from 15 residues. Germline V CDR1 and CDR2: LGHDT, YNNKEL (reference sequence). Here the CDR3 DNA reads TGTGCCAGCAGCCAAGATTGGGCCAGCCAAGAGACCCAGTACTTC. Encoded protein: CASSQDWASQETQYF.

By sample share, this clonotype is medium-sized. V and J are TRBV6-8 and TRBJ2-6; D unclear. The CDR3 length is 13 residues. CDR1 and CDR2 from the germline V gene are MNHGY and SAAAGT. Trimming took off 11 bases at V and 0 bases at J, with 8 bases between the two ends. The CDR3 spells CAARGSGANVLTF. CDR3 DNA sequence: TGTGCCGCCCGCGGCTCTGGGGCCAACGTCCTGACTTTC.

The sample holds one count of this clonotype. A read error is the likely source, as a far larger clone sits one nucleotide away. This chain links TRBV29-1 with TRBJ2-1; D is tentatively TRBD1 or TRBD2 (6 bases each). CDR1 is SQVTM and CDR2 is ANQGSEA in the germline V gene. There are 12 residues in the CDR3. The V end lost 7 bases, the J end lost 10 bases, and 17 bases lay between the germline ends. This chain's CDR3 is CSAGRGVHEQFF. As DNA, the CDR3 is TGCAGCGCTGGAAGGGGGGTCCACGAGCAGTTCTTC.

This clonotype was counted many times. The V gene is TRBV7-2, the J gene TRBJ2-1; 11 bases match TRBD2. Germline-derived CDR1 and CDR2 are SGHTA and FQGNSA. Trimming cost V 5 bases and J 4 bases; bases outside gene matches: 4. The CDR3 is made up of 15 amino acids. The CDR3 coding sequence is TGTGCCAGCAGCCTTAGCGGGGGGGGATACAATGAGCAGTTCTTC. This translates into CASSLSGGGYNEQFF.

This clonotype was recorded at least ten times. This chain uses TRBV10-3 with TRBJ1-5, with D uncertain. Germline V gives CDR1 ENHRY, CDR2 SYGVKD. This CDR3 comprises 14 residues. Deletions cut 9 bases from V and 4 bases from J, with 16 bases between. The CDR3 nucleotides are TGTGCCATTCAGGACCGGCGGTCAAATCAGCCCCAGCATTTT. Amino acid sequence: CAIQDRRSNQPQHF.

To note about this clonotype: A single base is all that separates this from a far larger clone, so a read error is likely. The chain combines TRBV27 with TRBJ2-1; tentatively, D is TRBD2 (5 bases). The CDR3 is 13 amino acids. Trimming took 4 bases from V and 10 from J, leaving 14 bases between them. The germline V gene has CDR1 MNHEY and CDR2 SMNVEV (reference sequence). CDR3 residues: CASSSAGWYEQFF. CDR3 bases: TGTGCCAGCAGTTCCGCGGGCTGGTACGAGCAGTTCTTC.

This clonotype has at least ten counts. The V call is TRBV19, the J call TRBJ2-7, with D possibly being TRBD1 (5 bases). CDR1 is LNHDA and CDR2 is SQIVND in the germline V gene (reference sequence). This CDR3 is built from 16 residues. V was trimmed by 3 bases and J by 1 base, leaving 16 bases between them. The CDR3 bases are TGTGCCAGTAGTATCGGCAAGGGGTCCGGATCCTACGAGCAGTACTTC. Protein sequence: CASSIGKGSGSYEQYF.

Many counts were recorded for this clonotype. The chain links TRBV20-1 to TRBJ2-3; D is unclear. The CDR3 has 14 residues. V dropped 1 base and J dropped 1 base, with 9 bases sitting between them. Germline CDR1 is DFQATT and CDR2 is SNEGSKA (reference sequence). The CDR3 reads CSARVGLGTDTQYF. CDR3 in DNA: TGCAGTGCTAGAGTCGGTTTGGGCACAGATACGCAGTATTTT.

This clonotype came up many times. V is TRBV5-6 and J is TRBJ2-4; the D gene is possibly TRBD2 (7 bases). Trimming pared 5 bases from V and 11 bases from J, leaving 20 bases between. The CDR3 is 14 amino acids. CDR1 and CDR2 from the germline V gene are SGHDT and YYEEEE. The CDR3: CASRRGGGDLVQYF. The CDR3 coding sequence is TGTGCCAGCAGACGGGGAGGGGGTGATCTCGTTCAGTACTTC.

This clonotype came up many times. This chain connects TRBV5-1 to TRBJ1-5; possibly TRBD1 for D (5 bases). The CDR3 runs 17 residues. CDR1 SGHRS and CDR2 YFSETQ come from the germline V gene. V was shortened by 1 base and J by 0 bases, with 14 bases between the two germline ends. The chain's CDR3 is CASSLWGESYSNQPQHF. The DNA for the CDR3 is TGCGCCAGCAGCTTGTGGGGGGAATCTTATAGCAATCAGCCCCAGCATTTT.

This clonotype was detected ten times or more. The chain has TRBV6-6 and TRBJ2-1; D may match TRBD1 or TRBD2 (7 bases each). Germline CDR1 reads MNHNY; CDR2 reads SVGAGI (reference sequence). Trimming took off 10 bases at V and 5 bases at J, with 15 bases between the two ends. The CDR3 extends over 13 amino acids. The DNA of the CDR3 is TGTGCCACGCAGGGGGGGGAAAACAATGAGCAGTTCTTC. Translation: CATQGGENNEQFF.

This clonotype occurred many times. V usage is TRBV4-3 and J usage is TRBJ2-1, with 14 bases aligning to TRBD2. CDR1 LGHNA and CDR2 YSLEER come from the germline V gene. Germline trimming cut 4 bases from V and 0 bases from J; bases unmatched to any gene: 5. The CDR3 extends over 18 amino acids. CDR3 residues: CASSPGLAGGRSYNEQFF. CDR3 sequence (DNA): TGCGCCAGCAGCCCAGGACTAGCGGGGGGTCGCTCCTACAATGAGCAGTTCTTC.

This clonotype appeared many times. The rearrangement links TRBV7-9 to TRBJ2-3; 7 bases align to TRBD1. V was pared by 1 base and J by 5 bases, with 6 bases of the junction left unmatched. The CDR3 runs to 15 residues. Germline CDR1 SEHNR, CDR2 FQNEAQ (reference sequence). The CDR3 loop is CASSLDRGSGDTQYF. CDR3 coding DNA: TGTGCCAGCAGCTTAGACAGGGGCTCTGGAGATACGCAGTATTTT.

This clonotype was seen ten or more times. The genes are TRBV24-1 and TRBJ2-3; TRBD2 aligns across 10 bases. Germline V lookup: CDR1 KGHDR, CDR2 SFDVKD. Unmatched junction bases numbered 18, after V lost 4 bases and J lost 3 bases. The CDR3 has 20 amino acids. The CDR3 DNA sequence: TGTGCCACCAGTGACCCCGGGGGCACTAGCGGGACCTCGGGAACAGATACGCAGTATTTT. Amino acids: CATSDPGGTSGTSGTDTQYF.

This clonotype was recorded many times. The CDR3 loop is CASSQGDSRGDTQYF. The CDR3 region has the DNA TGTGCCAGCAGCCAAGGAGATAGTCGGGGGGATACGCAGTATTTT. The chain has TRBV3-1 and TRBJ2-3; the D gene is possibly TRBD2 (6 bases). Germline V gives CDR1 LGHDT, CDR2 YNNKEL (reference sequence). This CDR3 has 15 residues. V was cut by 1 base and J by 6 bases, with 14 bases left in between.

Note on this clonotype: A clone one base away is much larger, so this may be a read error. The chain employs TRBV24-1 and TRBJ2-1; 10 bases align to TRBD2. CDR1 is KGHDR, CDR2 SFDVKD, per germline. This CDR3 is built from 16 residues. In nucleotides, the CDR3 is TGTGCCACCGGTGATACTACTAGCGGGGCCTACAATGAGCAGTTCTTC. Amino acids: CATGDTTSGAYNEQFF.

This clonotype was detected many times. J is TRBJ2-1 and V is TRBV10-2, with 9 bases matching TRBD2. Germline loops: CDR1 WSHSY, CDR2 SAAADI. V lost 6 bases and J lost 8; bases outside the gene matches: 11. The CDR3 runs 15 residues. The CDR3 protein is CASRVGSSGSHEQFF. The CDR3 DNA reads TGCGCCAGCAGGGTCGGTAGTAGCGGGAGCCATGAGCAGTTCTTC.

This chain links TRBV5-1 with TRBJ1-1; D gene unclear. This CDR3 spans 12 amino acids. Germline V gene data show CDR1 as SGHRS and CDR2 as YFSETQ. In DNA form, the CDR3 reads TGCGCAGGCAGCTTGAACAGAGACGGTGCTTTCTTT. It codes for CAGSLNRDGAFF.

V and J are TRBV3-1 and TRBJ2-2; D gene uncertain. The CDR3 spans 16 residues. CDR1 is LGHDT, CDR2 YNNKEL, per germline (reference sequence). The V gene lost 1 base and the J gene lost 7 bases, with 16 bases spanning the gap. The CDR3 loop is CASSQVVLSGRGELFF. The CDR3, as DNA: TGTGCCAGCAGCCAAGTGGTTTTGTCAGGTCGCGGGGAGCTGTTTTTT.

CDR3 residues: CASSERTGINPYSNQPQHF. The CDR3 nucleotides read TGTGCCAGCAGTGAACGGACAGGGATCAATCCATATAGCAATCAGCCCCAGCATTTT. The chain is built from TRBV6-1 and TRBJ1-5; 8 bases match TRBD1. CDR3 length equals 19 residues. J lost 0 bases, V lost 2 bases, and 12 bases had no gene match. Looked up from germline, CDR1 is MNHNS and CDR2 is SASEGT.